The 26 T cell receptor beta chains below all came from one sample that was sequenced in a study of T-cell reconstitution after alpha-beta-depleted transplantation in children. Unique molecular identifiers were incorporated when the TCRbeta library was constructed. MiXCR was run by TCRdb on the PCR reads, yielding one entry per CDR3 protein. The top ten clones hold about 28% of a sample with about a million distinct CDR3 sequences, about 29% of them seen once. Sequenced material: PBMCs, mostly from graft donor cells, taken 360 days after TCRalphabeta/CD19-depleted stem cell transplant. The receptors were sampled from a boy younger than two who had a stem cell transplant for SCID, so the T cells may come from the graft donor.

This clonotype was counted only a few times. J is TRBJ2-3 and V is TRBV6-5, with D possibly called TRBD1 or TRBD2 (5 bases each). From germline, CDR1 is MNHEY and CDR2 SVGAGI. V gave up 4 bases and J gave up 6 bases, with 17 bases separating them. The CDR3 has 15 amino acids. The CDR3 is CASSSLGTEGDTQYF. CDR3 nucleotides: TGTGCCAGCAGTTCCCTGGGGACCGAAGGGGATACGCAGTATTTT.

The V call is TRBV12-3 or TRBV12-4, the J call TRBJ1-2; possibly TRBD1 for D (6 bases). The CDR3 spans 12 residues. Deletions cut 11 bases from V and 5 bases from J, with 15 bases between. CDR3 in DNA: TGTGCCGCACAGGGTACGGAATATGGCTACACCTTC. Translating gives CAAQGTEYGYTF.

The CDR3 loop reads CASSLGRGSGNTIYF. Written as DNA, the CDR3 is TGTGCCAGCAGCTTGGGCAGGGGCTCTGGAAACACCATATATTTT. The chain joins TRBV5-5 to TRBJ1-3, with a tentative D call TRBD1 (6 bases). CDR1 SGHKS and CDR2 YYEKEE come from the germline V gene (reference sequence). The CDR3 has 15 amino acids. V lost 0 bases and J 0 bases, leaving 7 bases between the germline ends.

The chain combines TRBV19 with TRBJ2-2; no clear D. The CDR3 consists of 13 residues. Germline CDR1 reads LNHDA; CDR2 reads SQIVND (reference sequence). V lost 6 bases to trimming and J lost 4 bases, with 9 bases between them. The CDR3 bases are TGTGCCAGTAGGATCAGAGGCACCGGGGAGCTGTTTTTT. Translating gives CASRIRGTGELFF.

The gene calls are TRBV5-1 and TRBJ2-2; D might be TRBD1 (6 bases). Trimming removed 2 bases from V and 3 bases from J, with 14 bases in between. Germline assignment: CDR1 SGHRS and CDR2 YFSETQ. The CDR3 totals 16 residues. In DNA form, the CDR3 reads TGCGCCAGCAGCTTAGGGCAGGGGAGTTACACCGGGGAGCTGTTTTTT. This sequence encodes CASSLGQGSYTGELFF.

This clonotype occurred a few times. This chain uses TRBV27 with TRBJ1-1; D is unresolved. V lost 2 bases, J lost 1 base, and 11 bases lay in between. Germline V gene sequence: CDR1 MNHEY, CDR2 SMNVEV (reference sequence). CDR3 length: 15 amino acids. CDR3 bases: TGTGCCAGCAGTTTAAGCAGCCGCGGGAACACTGAAGCTTTCTTT. It is translated as CASSLSSRGNTEAFF.

This chain links TRBV7-3 with TRBJ2-1, with D possibly called TRBD1 or TRBD2 (6 bases each). Trimming took 5 bases from V and 8 from J, leaving 19 bases between them. The V gene's germline CDR1 is SGHTA and CDR2 FQGTGA. The CDR3 loop spans 15 amino acids. CDR3 sequence reads: CASSPRGGGGDEQFF. The CDR3 coding sequence is TGTGCCAGCAGCCCCCGAGGAGGGGGAGGCGATGAGCAGTTCTTC.

This chain joins TRBV20-1 and TRBJ1-5; D possibly corresponds to TRBD1 (5 bases). Trimming stripped 6 bases from V and 0 bases from J, with 15 bases between. In germline, CDR1 is DFQATT, CDR2 SNEGSKA (reference sequence). This CDR3 has 15 residues. The CDR3 here is CSATGAGYSNQPQHF. For the CDR3, the DNA is TGCAGTGCCACCGGGGCAGGCTATAGCAATCAGCCCCAGCATTTT.

The genes are TRBV5-5 and TRBJ2-5; tentatively, D is TRBD2 (5 bases). The CDR3 runs 14 residues. The V and J ends lost 4 bases and 0 bases respectively, with 10 bases between them. Germline CDR1 reads SGHKS; CDR2 reads YYEKEE (reference sequence). DNA of the CDR3: TGTGCCAGCAGCCCTACTAGTTACCAAGAGACCCAGTACTTC. This gives the protein CASSPTSYQETQYF. Full variable domain (remainder filled in from reference TRBV5-5 and TRBJ2-5): DAGVTQSPTHLIKTRGQQVTLRCSPISGHKSVSWYQQVLGQGPQFIFQYYEKEERGRGNFPDRFSARQFPNYSSELNVNALLLGDSALYLCASSPTSYQETQYFGPGTRLLVL.

As to this clonotype: The junction does not match germline at one end; this may be a read error. CDR3 sequence: CASSQEKLPSGGTDTQYF. The CDR3 DNA is TGTGCCAGCAGCCAAGAAAAATTGCCTAGCGGGGGCACAGACACGCAGTATTTT. The chain has TRBV3-1 and TRBJ2-3; 10 bases line up with TRBD2. The CDR3 runs to 18 residues. Germline V lookup: CDR1 LGHDT, CDR2 YNNKEL (reference sequence).

A single count supports this clonotype. The chain uses TRBV9 and TRBJ1-2; 8 bases agree with TRBD1. The CDR3 sequence is 15 residues long. Germline V gene data show CDR1 as SGDLS and CDR2 as YYNGEE. The V gene end was trimmed by 4 bases and the J gene end by 6 bases; junction bases not matched to a gene: 11. CDR3 DNA: TGTGCCAGCAGCCCTCAGGACAGGGCATCGGATGGCTACACCTTC. It specifies CASSPQDRASDGYTF.

The sample holds a few counts of this clonotype. The chain joins TRBV7-8 to TRBJ2-1; TRBD1 aligns across 8 bases. Germline values: CDR1 SGHVS, CDR2 FQNEAQ. The trim removed 0 bases at V and 7 bases at J, leaving 5 bases unmatched. The CDR3 length is 15 residues. In DNA, the CDR3 is TGTGCCAGCAGCTTAGCGCGGGACAGGAGAAATGAGCAGTTCTTC. This encodes CASSLARDRRNEQFF.

The J gene is TRBJ1-1, the V gene TRBV4-1; perhaps TRBD1 as D (5 bases). The CDR3 totals 15 residues. In germline, CDR1 is MGHRA, CDR2 YSYEKL. Trimming pared 1 base from V and 6 bases from J, leaving 15 bases between. The DNA of the CDR3 is TGCGCCAGCAGCCAAGGGGGCGGGAGCACCCCTGAAGCTTTCTTT. It yields the protein CASSQGGGSTPEAFF.

The CDR3 region has the DNA TGCGCCAGCAGCCAGGGGGACTTTAGGACCTACGAGCAGTACTTC. This gives the protein CASSQGDFRTYEQYF. This sequence joins TRBV4-3 and TRBJ2-7; D may be TRBD2 (6 bases). The CDR3 is made up of 15 amino acids. CDR1 is LGHNA and CDR2 is YSLEER in the germline V gene. Trimming left V 3 bases short and J 2 bases short, with 14 bases between.

This clonotype was seen only a few times. The chain is built from TRBV20-1 and TRBJ2-5; D may be TRBD1 (6 bases). Trimming cost V 6 bases and J 1 base, with 18 bases left between them. CDR1 is DFQATT and CDR2 is SNEGSKA in the germline V gene (reference sequence). The CDR3 spans 15 residues. CDR3: CSATQRTAFQETQYF. Here the CDR3 DNA reads TGCAGTGCCACGCAACGGACAGCCTTCCAAGAGACCCAGTACTTC.

This clonotype has more than one count but fewer than ten. The CDR3 nucleotides read TGTGCCAGCAGTTACGGAACAGGATACTCTGGGGCCAACGTCCTGACTTTC. Its translation is CASSYGTGYSGANVLTF. The J gene is TRBJ2-6, the V gene TRBV6-2 or TRBV6-3; weak D call: TRBD1 (5 bases). V gave up 2 bases and J gave up 0 bases, with 11 bases separating them. Germline CDR1 MNHEY, CDR2 SVGEGT. This CDR3 contains 17 residues.

The chain has TRBV11-1 and TRBJ1-1, with D unresolved. Germline V lookup: CDR1 SGHAT, CDR2 FQDESV (reference sequence). V lost 5 bases to trimming and J lost 1 base, with 17 bases between them. This CDR3 is 16 amino acids long. Here the CDR3 reads CASSEYPSRPNTEAFF. The CDR3 DNA reads as TGTGCCAGCAGCGAATACCCATCAAGACCGAACACTGAAGCTTTCTTT.

J is TRBJ1-1 and V is TRBV7-2; tentative D call: TRBD1 (5 bases). The CDR3 spans 15 residues. Trimming took 5 bases from V and 0 from J, leaving 13 bases between them. Germline lookup yields CDR1 SGHTA and CDR2 FQGNSA. The CDR3 spells CASSRRHRMNTEAFF. The CDR3 DNA sequence: TGTGCCAGCAGCCGGAGGCACAGGATGAACACTGAAGCTTTCTTT.

The chain employs TRBV27 and TRBJ2-1; tentatively, D is TRBD1 (5 bases). Germline CDR1 and CDR2: MNHEY and SMNVEV (reference sequence). Deletions cut 10 bases from V and 4 bases from J, with 14 bases between. The CDR3 has 13 amino acids. CDR3 sequence (DNA): TGTGCCACGAGGACACGGCCATACAATGAGCAGTTCTTC. Amino acids: CATRTRPYNEQFF.

V gene TRBV29-1 combines with J gene TRBJ1-2; D is unresolved. V lost 4 bases and J 7 bases, leaving 10 bases between the germline ends. Germline assignment: CDR1 SQVTM and CDR2 ANQGSEA. CDR3 length equals 11 residues. The CDR3 protein is CSVVGMAGYTF. The DNA of the CDR3 is TGCAGCGTTGTAGGTATGGCTGGCTACACCTTC.

The V gene is TRBV12-3 or TRBV12-4, the J gene TRBJ1-3; maybe TRBD1 (6 bases). The length of the CDR3 is 20 residues. Trimming took 3 bases from V and 1 from J, leaving 25 bases between them. The CDR3 protein is CASSFRSTGFMVRSGNTIYF. The CDR3 bases are TGTGCCAGCAGTTTCCGGTCAACAGGGTTCATGGTGCGGTCTGGAAACACCATATATTTT.

This sequence joins TRBV6-5 and TRBJ2-7, with D possibly matching TRBD2 (6 bases). This CDR3 is 13 amino acids long. The V end was cut by 2 bases, the J end by 2 bases, with 7 bases between. Germline V gives CDR1 MNHEY, CDR2 SVGAGI. CDR3 DNA sequence: TGTGCCAGCAGTTACCCGGGGGCCTACGAGCAGTACTTC. This sequence encodes CASSYPGAYEQYF.

V usage is TRBV7-7 and J usage is TRBJ2-3; D uncertain. The CDR3 covers 13 residues. CDR1 is SSHAT and CDR2 is FNYEAQ in the germline V gene (reference sequence). Trimming shortened V by 11 bases and J by 6 bases, and 18 bases separated the two germline ends. The CDR3 DNA reads as TGTGCCCTGACACAGTTACCCGGGGATACGCAGTATTTT. Protein: CALTQLPGDTQYF.

The DNA of the CDR3 is TGTGCCAGCAGCTTAATTAGCGGGTCCCCGGCAGATACGCAGTATTTT. It translates to CASSLISGSPADTQYF. The chain carries TRBV7-2 and TRBJ2-3; 7 nucleotides align to TRBD2. The CDR3 runs to 16 residues. CDR1 and CDR2 (germline): SGHTA, FQGNSA. With 2 bases clipped from V and 4 bases from J, the junction kept 9 bases outside the gene matches.

This clonotype occurred many times. V gene TRBV7-2 combines with J gene TRBJ2-3; TRBD2 agrees at 8 bases. The ends lost 1 base at V and 4 bases at J; junction bases unmatched: 4. There are 15 residues in the CDR3. The V gene's germline CDR1 is SGHTA and CDR2 FQGNSA. CDR3 nucleotides: TGTGCCAGCAGCTTAGGGGGACTAGGGGCAGATACGCAGTATTTT. This translates into CASSLGGLGADTQYF.

The V and J genes are TRBV28 and TRBJ2-7; D remains unclear. Germline V gene lookup returns CDR1 MDHEN and CDR2 SYDVKM. The CDR3 runs 11 residues. Deletions cut 8 bases from V and 3 bases from J, with 8 bases between. The CDR3 coding sequence is TGTGCCAGCGATAGAGACTACGAGCAGTACTTC. Translated, it gives CASDRDYEQYF.